The clone carrying this TCR beta chain has just one count. Antigen: not known. Germline V gives CDR1 SGHNT, CDR2 YYREEE (reference sequence). The V and J ends lost 4 bases and 10 bases, in that order; junction bases with no gene match: 8. This CDR3 contains 13 residues. Time point meaning: week 35, safety follow-up. Vaccination used 300 ug of mutant IDH1 20-mer peptide per dose, with topical imiquimod. Method: immunoSEQ multiplex PCR; TCRdb's copy keeps in-frame clones and lacks some. The table includes 34,000 or so clones, around 84% detected once. This specimen belongs to a study of a mutant IDH1 vaccine in newly diagnosed glioma.

The rearrangement joins TRBV5-4 to TRBJ2-1, with 7 bases aligning to TRBD2. This TCR was recovered from a man aged 25 to 40 with glioma. The specimen was PBMCs, collected from a glioma patient whose treatment included an IDH1 peptide vaccine. The CDR3 DNA sequence: TGTGCCAGCAGCCAGTGGGGAGGGGACGAGCAGTTCTTC. It is translated as CASSQWGGDEQFF.